This entry features one T cell receptor beta chain sequence. Its antigen is still unknown. Primers: 60 Vbeta forward and 13 Jbeta reverse. The authors' processing: Later analysis identified roughly 84 million unique TCR beta chains, approximately 10 million shared. Using immunoSEQ multiplex PCR, the repertoire was profiled, and TCRdb retains in-frame clones only, with some absent. V, J and clone size were drawn from that table, and D and trimming were deduced from the DNA. The sample consists of around 160,000 clones, approximately 80% of them appearing once. The length of the CDR3 is 20 residues. The germline V gene encodes CDR1 SGDLS and CDR2 YYNGEE. The germline V and J ends were trimmed by 0 bases and 2 bases, with 23 bases remaining between them. The data were obtained in a study of cytomegalovirus exposure and HLA in healthy donors. Study outcomes and limitations: Earlier analysis looked at TCR beta V segments, and most were productive about 87% or about 30% of the time. Sequences of the TCR beta chain were said to predict the HLA-A and HLA-B alleles of most subjects accurately. According to a later analysis, donors in an Asian-associated ancestry cluster reportedly had fewer N-insertions than the roughly 660-donor mean.

This TCR was sampled from a woman between 40 and 55 years old in good health and CMV-seropositive. Sequencing used PBMCs. V usage is TRBV9 and J usage is TRBJ2-2; no definite D call. CDR3 in amino acids: CASSVGTAVGSNLNTGELFF. CDR3 nucleotide sequence: TGTGCCAGCAGCGTAGGCACGGCGGTCGGGTCCAATCTAAACACCGGGGAGCTGTTTTTT.